Below are 12 T cell receptor beta chains sequenced from a single sample in a study of spatial heterogeneity in lung cancer. Points from the study as a whole: Tumors with more nonsynonymous mutations had more expanded intratumoral alpha and beta TCRs.

Time point given: sample taken at primary tumor resection. TCRdb reanalysed the 5' RACE reads using MiXCR and keeps one entry per CDR3 protein. The data contain some 7,900 distinct CDR3 sequences, over 5.5% of them singletons. These receptors lack a known antigen. The specimen comprised lung tumor tissue, sampled at surgery. The receptors come from a female donor with early-stage non-small cell lung cancer.

This clonotype was counted many times. This beta chain represents an off-target read in a library built for alpha chains; its size is of limited meaning. The chain couples TRBV7-2 to TRBJ2-5; D is undetermined. Germline V gives CDR1 SGHTA, CDR2 FQGNSA. The CDR3 has 14 residues. The V gene lost 1 base and the J gene lost 0 bases, with 6 bases spanning the gap. The CDR3: CASSLGRYQETQYF. The CDR3, as DNA: TGTGCCAGCAGCTTAGGGCGGTACCAAGAGACCCAGTACTTC.

By its share, this clonotype is medium-sized. This beta chain is a stray sequence in a library constructed for alpha chains; its clone size is not meaningful. This sequence joins TRBV2 and TRBJ2-2; no clear D. There are 12 residues in the CDR3. The germline gives CDR1 SNHLY, CDR2 FYNNEI. This chain's CDR3 is CATGSNTGELFF. CDR3 DNA sequence: TGTGCTACGGGCAGCAACACCGGGGAGCTGTTTTTT.

This clonotype is labeled as medium-sized. Being off target in a library aimed at alpha chains, this beta chain has a size of little meaning. This chain uses TRBV7-2 with TRBJ2-7; possible D gene TRBD1, 5 bases. The CDR3 has 12 amino acids. The germline V and J ends were trimmed by 4 bases and 5 bases, with 9 bases remaining between them. Looked up from germline, CDR1 is SGHTA and CDR2 is FQGNSA. In nucleotides, the CDR3 is TGTGCCAGCAGCTCCAGGGAAGACGAGCAGTACTTC. It codes for CASSSREDEQYF.

This clonotype was observed many times. This beta chain turned up in a library designed for alpha chains; as an off-target read, its abundance says little. V and J are TRBV18 and TRBJ2-7; a weak D match, TRBD1 (7 bases). The CDR3 extends over 13 amino acids. V lost 0 bases and J lost 9, with 12 bases in between. CDR1 and CDR2 (germline): KGHSH, LQKENI. The CDR3, as DNA: TGTGCCAGCTCACCACCGCAGGGGGGAGGGCAGTACTTC. Its protein product is CASSPPQGGGQYF.

In its sample, this clonotype ranks as medium-sized. Little can be read into the size of this beta chain, an off-target read in a library designed for alpha chains. The CDR3 sequence: CASSYQGRRAIQPQHF. CDR3 in DNA: TGTGCCAGCAGTTATCAGGGCAGAAGAGCGATTCAGCCCCAGCATTTT. The gene calls are TRBV6-6 and TRBJ1-5; perhaps TRBD1 as D (5 bases). Germline CDR1 reads MNHNY; CDR2 reads SVGAGI (reference sequence). This CDR3 is 16 amino acids long. V was clipped by 3 bases and J by 6 bases, with 18 bases between them.

This clonotype is medium-sized in the sample. Found in a library prepared for alpha chains, this beta chain is an off-target read, and its abundance has little meaning. This chain joins TRBV5-1 and TRBJ2-2; no firm D call. V was trimmed by 0 bases and J by 1 base, leaving 7 bases between them. Germline V CDR1 and CDR2: SGHRS, YFSETQ. The CDR3 covers 15 residues. The CDR3 region is CASSLAQVNTGELFF. In DNA, the CDR3 is TGCGCCAGCAGCTTGGCTCAGGTGAACACCGGGGAGCTGTTTTTT.

This clonotype showed up many times. This beta chain is a stray sequence in a library constructed for alpha chains; its clone size is not meaningful. This chain connects TRBV27 to TRBJ1-5, with TRBD1 matching 9 bases. This CDR3 has 14 residues. Germline values: CDR1 MNHEY, CDR2 SMNVEV (reference sequence). J was trimmed by 4 bases and V by 5 bases; bases with no gene match: 3. CDR3 residues: CASSPGQGNQPQHF. CDR3 DNA: TGTGCCAGCAGTCCCGGACAGGGGAATCAGCCCCAGCATTTT.

At least ten counts were recorded for this clonotype. Because this beta chain is a stray read in a library intended to capture alpha chains, its abundance should not be given much weight. J is TRBJ1-5 and V is TRBV12-3 or TRBV12-4; possible D gene TRBD1, 5 bases. Trimming removed 6 bases from V and 1 base from J, with 13 bases in between. The CDR3 runs 15 residues. CDR3 residues: CASRTGRTSNQPQHF. The CDR3 nucleotides are TGTGCCAGCAGGACGGGACGGACAAGCAATCAGCCCCAGCATTTT.

There are many counts of this clonotype. Because the library targeted alpha chains, this beta chain is an off-target read whose size means little. This chain joins TRBV12-3 or TRBV12-4 and TRBJ2-2; no firm D call. Deletions cut 7 bases from V and 2 bases from J, with 5 bases between. CDR3 length equals 12 residues. Written as DNA, the CDR3 is TGTGCCAGCACGCCTAACACCGGGGAGCTGTTTTTT. Amino acid sequence: CASTPNTGELFF.

Many counts were recorded for this clonotype. The library was prepared for alpha chains; this beta chain is a stray read, so its frequency means little. The chain employs TRBV6-1 and TRBJ2-5; D is tentatively TRBD1 or TRBD2 (5 bases each). The CDR3 is made up of 13 amino acids. V was clipped by 1 base and J by 9 bases, with 12 bases between them. The germline gives CDR1 MNHNS, CDR2 SASEGT. CDR3 nucleotides: TGTGCCAGCAGTGAAGGGACTCAAGGGGCCCAGTACTTC. It encodes CASSEGTQGAQYF.

In its sample, this clonotype ranks as medium-sized (0.01 to 0.1%). Since it is a stray read in a library aimed at alpha chains, this beta chain has a size that is not meaningful. The chain employs TRBV11-2 and TRBJ2-3; D ambiguous. Germline V gene sequence: CDR1 SGHAT, CDR2 FQNNGV. The germline V and J ends were trimmed by 3 bases and 2 bases, with 0 bases remaining between them. This CDR3 is built from 11 residues. This chain's CDR3 is CASSFTDTQYF. The CDR3 nucleotides are TGTGCCAGCAGCTTCACAGATACGCAGTATTTT. Filled out from reference TRBV11-2 and TRBJ2-3, the complete variable domain reads EAGVAQSPRYKIIEKRQSVAFWCNPISGHATLYWYQQILGQGPKLLIQFQNNGVVDDSQLPKDRFSAERLKGVDSTLKIQPAKLEDSAVYLCASSFTDTQYFGPGTRLTVL.

This clonotype was seen many times. A library prepared for alpha chains yielded this beta chain as an off-target read; its size is of little meaning. The chain combines TRBV7-9 with TRBJ2-3, with D unresolved. In germline, CDR1 is SEHNR, CDR2 FQNEAQ (reference sequence). The CDR3 loop spans 13 amino acids. V lost 7 bases to trimming and J lost 9 bases, with 17 bases between them. The CDR3, as DNA: TGTGCCAGCAAGATGACCCAGGATGGGACGCAGTATTTT. Protein sequence: CASKMTQDGTQYF. Combining the CDR3 with reference TRBV7-9 and TRBJ2-3 gives the whole variable domain DTGVSQNPRHKITKRGQNVTFRCDPISEHNRLYWYRQTLGQGPEFLTYFQNEAQLEKSRLLSDRFSAERPKGSFSTLEIQRTEQGDSAMYLCASKMTQDGTQYFGPGTRLTVL.